A selection of T cell receptor beta chains follows, all from one sample in a study of T-cell memory formation after mild COVID-19. TCRdb called the 5' RACE reads again in MiXCR, with one record for every CDR3 protein. The sample shows under 35,000 distinct CDR3 sequences, approximately 16% of them seen only once. What was sequenced was PBMCs or a T cell subset sorted from them (not recorded which). These receptors came from an adult who had mild COVID-19 (a few samples of this study predate the infection). Cell type and time point are not known. The CDR3 runs from the conserved cysteine through the conserved F or W. Fields, in order: clone size, J gene, D gene, V gene, CDR3 DNA, CDR3 protein. A D gene is named only where the DNA matches it firmly. A row's size may be missing; if present it is once, few, many or a size class.

clone size: NA; J gene: TRBJ2-5; D gene: NA; V gene: TRBV7-9; CDR3 DNA: TGTGCAGAGGGGGAGACCCAGTACTTC; CDR3 protein: CAEGETQYF
clone size: many; J gene: TRBJ2-7; D gene: TRBD1; V gene: TRBV7-2; CDR3 DNA: TGTGCCAGCAGCTTAGGATCAGGGGGCTACGAGCAGTACTTC; CDR3 protein: CASSLGSGGYEQYF
clone size: NA; J gene: TRBJ1-5; D gene: NA; V gene: TRBV2; CDR3 DNA: TGTGCCAGCAGTGACCAACTCTTGGTGCGGGAGCCCCAGCATTTT; CDR3 protein: CASSDQLLVREPQHF
clone size: many; J gene: TRBJ2-3; D gene: NA; V gene: TRBV5-1; CDR3 DNA: TGCGCCAGCAGCTTGGAAAGAACCCGGGGGGATACGCAGTATTTT; CDR3 protein: CASSLERTRGDTQYF
clone size: medium-sized; J gene: TRBJ2-1; D gene: TRBD2; V gene: TRBV5-1; CDR3 DNA: TGCGCCAGCAGCCCGACCGGGACTAGCGACTACAATGAGCAGTTCTTC; CDR3 protein: CASSPTGTSDYNEQFF
clone size: many; J gene: TRBJ1-1; D gene: NA; V gene: TRBV12-3/TRBV12-4; CDR3 DNA: TGTGCCAGCAGTTGGGGGGGCAGGGTGAACACTGAAGCTTTCTTT; CDR3 protein: CASSWGGRVNTEAFF
clone size: few; J gene: TRBJ2-2; D gene: TRBD2; V gene: TRBV5-4; CDR3 DNA: TGTGCCAGCAGCTCGGTAGCGGGGGGGAAGTACACCGGGGAGCTGTTTTTT; CDR3 protein: CASSSVAGGKYTGELFF
clone size: NA; J gene: TRBJ2-1; D gene: NA; V gene: TRBV4-2; CDR3 DNA: TGTGCCAGCAGACTCGATACATACAATGAGCAGTTCTTC; CDR3 protein: CASRLDTYNEQFF
clone size: NA; J gene: TRBJ2-3; D gene: TRBD2; V gene: TRBV12-3/TRBV12-4; CDR3 DNA: TGTGCCAGCAGCCGACTAGCGGGAGAGGTAGATACGCAGTATTTT; CDR3 protein: CASSRLAGEVDTQYF
clone size: many; J gene: TRBJ2-2; D gene: TRBD2; V gene: TRBV7-8; CDR3 DNA: TGTGCCAGCAGCCCCCTCCCCGCGGGACTACCGAACACCGGGGAGCTGTTTTTT; CDR3 protein: CASSPLPAGLPNTGELFF
clone size: many; J gene: TRBJ1-4; D gene: NA; V gene: TRBV6-1; CDR3 DNA: TGTGCCAGCAGAAAACGAGGGCGCGGGACAAATGAAAAACTGTTTTTT; CDR3 protein: CASRKRGRGTNEKLFF
clone size: NA; J gene: TRBJ1-2; D gene: TRBD1; V gene: TRBV24-1; CDR3 DNA: TGTGCCACCAGTGATACACCGACAGGGCATGGCTACACCTTC; CDR3 protein: CATSDTPTGHGYTF
clone size: NA; J gene: TRBJ1-4; D gene: NA; V gene: TRBV19; CDR3 DNA: TGTGCCAGTACGTGGGGGATGGGAGGACGAGAAAAACTGTTTTTT; CDR3 protein: CASTWGMGGREKLFF
clone size: NA; J gene: TRBJ2-2; D gene: NA; V gene: TRBV7-9; CDR3 DNA: TGTGCCAGCAGCTTTCCTTCCGGGGAGCTGTTTTTT; CDR3 protein: CASSFPSGELFF
clone size: NA; J gene: TRBJ2-1; D gene: TRBD2; V gene: TRBV7-3; CDR3 DNA: TGTGCCAGCAGCCCGGGAGGTCCCTACAATGAGCAGTTCTTC; CDR3 protein: CASSPGGPYNEQFF
clone size: many; J gene: TRBJ1-1; D gene: TRBD1; V gene: TRBV11-2; CDR3 DNA: TGTGCCAGCAGCTTAGATTCGGACAGGGGGCTCACTGAAGCTTTCTTT; CDR3 protein: CASSLDSDRGLTEAFF
clone size: NA; J gene: TRBJ1-1; D gene: NA; V gene: TRBV7-2; CDR3 DNA: TGTGCCAGCAGCTTATATTTCTCTGAAGCTTTCTTT; CDR3 protein: CASSLYFSEAFF
clone size: NA; J gene: TRBJ2-7; D gene: NA; V gene: TRBV7-8; CDR3 DNA: TGTGCCAGCAGCTTGACTGGATTCGGGTCCTACGAGCAGTACTTC; CDR3 protein: CASSLTGFGSYEQYF
clone size: many; J gene: TRBJ1-5; D gene: NA; V gene: TRBV3-1; CDR3 DNA: TGTGCCAGCAGCCAGGATGAGGGGAGGAATCAGCCCCAGCATTTT; CDR3 protein: CASSQDEGRNQPQHF
clone size: many; J gene: TRBJ1-3; D gene: TRBD1; V gene: TRBV7-6; CDR3 DNA: TGTGCCAGCAGCCCCCGGACAGGGGGAGGCAACACCATATATTTT; CDR3 protein: CASSPRTGGGNTIYF
clone size: medium-sized; J gene: TRBJ2-5; D gene: TRBD1; V gene: TRBV5-6; CDR3 DNA: TGTGCCAGCAGCTTGCCCCTAGTGGACAGGGATGGGACCCAGTACTTC; CDR3 protein: CASSLPLVDRDGTQYF
clone size: many; J gene: TRBJ2-1; D gene: NA; V gene: TRBV6-1; CDR3 DNA: TGTGCCAGCAGTGAAAATCAACCATATTATGAGCAGTTCTTC; CDR3 protein: CASSENQPYYEQFF
clone size: NA; J gene: TRBJ2-3; D gene: NA; V gene: TRBV12-3/TRBV12-4; CDR3 DNA: TGTGCCAGCAGTTTAGGCTCAGGGGTTACTAGCACAGATACGCAGTATTTT; CDR3 protein: CASSLGSGVTSTDTQYF
clone size: few; J gene: TRBJ2-1; D gene: TRBD2; V gene: TRBV19; CDR3 DNA: TGTGCCAGTGGAGACCGGACTAGCGGGGGATACAATGAGCAGTTCTTC; CDR3 protein: CASGDRTSGGYNEQFF
clone size: many; J gene: TRBJ2-1; D gene: TRBD2; V gene: TRBV10-3; CDR3 DNA: TGTGCCATCAGTGAGGGAGCTAGAGCGGGAGCCTACAATGAGCAGTTCTTC; CDR3 protein: CAISEGARAGAYNEQFF
clone size: NA; J gene: TRBJ2-5; D gene: NA; V gene: TRBV25-1; CDR3 DNA: TGTGCCAGCAGTGAAACCGGGCCTCCCACCCAGTACTTC; CDR3 protein: CASSETGPPTQYF
clone size: NA; J gene: TRBJ2-3; D gene: TRBD2; V gene: TRBV4-1; CDR3 DNA: TGCGCCAGCAGCCAAGGTCTACTAGCGGGGGGGCCTGGTACAGATACGCAGTATTTT; CDR3 protein: CASSQGLLAGGPGTDTQYF
clone size: few; J gene: TRBJ2-3; D gene: NA; V gene: TRBV30; CDR3 DNA: TGTGCCTGGAGTGTGGATACAGATACGCAGTATTTT; CDR3 protein: CAWSVDTDTQYF
clone size: many; J gene: TRBJ1-5; D gene: NA; V gene: TRBV12-3/TRBV12-4; CDR3 DNA: TGTGCCAGCAGTGTACATATCAATCAGCCCCAGCATTTT; CDR3 protein: CASSVHINQPQHF
clone size: many; J gene: TRBJ2-7; D gene: TRBD2; V gene: TRBV11-3; CDR3 DNA: TGTGCCAGCAGCCAAAGCGGGAGGGCCTCCGAGCAGTACTTC; CDR3 protein: CASSQSGRASEQYF
clone size: many; J gene: TRBJ2-1; D gene: NA; V gene: TRBV5-1; CDR3 DNA: TGCGCCAGCAGCCCGGACTCCACATACAATGAGCAGTTCTTC; CDR3 protein: CASSPDSTYNEQFF
clone size: many; J gene: TRBJ2-6; D gene: NA; V gene: TRBV2; CDR3 DNA: TGTGCCATCGTGCTGGACTCTGGGGCCAACGTCCTGACTTTC; CDR3 protein: CAIVLDSGANVLTF
clone size: medium-sized; J gene: TRBJ2-7; D gene: TRBD1; V gene: TRBV7-8; CDR3 DNA: TGTGCCAGCAGCTATTTGACAGGGACATCCTACGAGCAGTACTTC; CDR3 protein: CASSYLTGTSYEQYF
clone size: many; J gene: TRBJ1-1; D gene: NA; V gene: TRBV12-3/TRBV12-4; CDR3 DNA: TGTGCCAGCAGCCAGGCGGGGGGAGGAACTGAAGCTTTCTTT; CDR3 protein: CASSQAGGGTEAFF
clone size: NA; J gene: TRBJ2-1; D gene: NA; V gene: TRBV7-6; CDR3 DNA: TGTGCCAGCAGCTTAGGGGTCGGACGGGAAGGCGATGAGCAGTTCTTC; CDR3 protein: CASSLGVGREGDEQFF
clone size: few; J gene: TRBJ2-3; D gene: NA; V gene: TRBV5-1; CDR3 DNA: TGCGCCAGCAGCTTGGGACATAGCACAGATACGCAGTATTTT; CDR3 protein: CASSLGHSTDTQYF
clone size: many; J gene: TRBJ2-5; D gene: NA; V gene: TRBV6-2/TRBV6-3; CDR3 DNA: TGTGCCAGCAGTTACCTCCTTACACGCAGGGGAATCGGGGAGACCCAGTACTTC; CDR3 protein: CASSYLLTRRGIGETQYF
clone size: many; J gene: TRBJ2-3; D gene: TRBD2; V gene: TRBV5-1; CDR3 DNA: TGCGCCAGCAGCCCTCGGCTAGCGGCAGCTGAAGATACGCAGTATTTT; CDR3 protein: CASSPRLAAAEDTQYF
clone size: NA; J gene: TRBJ1-5; D gene: NA; V gene: TRBV25-1; CDR3 DNA: TGTGCCAGCAGGCAAGCGGGGCTCAATCAGCCCCAGCATTTT; CDR3 protein: CASRQAGLNQPQHF
clone size: NA; J gene: TRBJ2-7; D gene: TRBD1; V gene: TRBV30; CDR3 DNA: TGTGCCTGGTTTACAGGGGGCGAGCAGTACTTC; CDR3 protein: CAWFTGGEQYF
clone size: many; J gene: TRBJ2-7; D gene: NA; V gene: TRBV25-1; CDR3 DNA: TGTGCCAGCAGCCAAGCCGGGGGGCCCTACGAGCAGTACTTC; CDR3 protein: CASSQAGGPYEQYF
clone size: NA; J gene: TRBJ1-1; D gene: NA; V gene: TRBV7-9; CDR3 DNA: TGTGCCAGCAGCGCCGGGACATCCGAACGATACACTGAAGCTTTCTTT; CDR3 protein: CASSAGTSERYTEAFF
clone size: few; J gene: TRBJ1-2; D gene: NA; V gene: TRBV6-1; CDR3 DNA: TGTGCCAGCAATCCAACAGGGAACTATGGCTACACCTTC; CDR3 protein: CASNPTGNYGYTF
clone size: NA; J gene: TRBJ2-7; D gene: NA; V gene: TRBV25-1; CDR3 DNA: TGTGCCAGCCCGAACGGGACGGTTACCTACGAGCAGTACTTC; CDR3 protein: CASPNGTVTYEQYF
clone size: NA; J gene: TRBJ1-2; D gene: NA; V gene: TRBV4-3; CDR3 DNA: TGCGCCAGCAGCCAAGGGGGAGGGGTTAACTATGGCTACACCTTC; CDR3 protein: CASSQGGGVNYGYTF
clone size: NA; J gene: TRBJ1-2; D gene: NA; V gene: TRBV7-8; CDR3 DNA: TGTGCCAGCAGCCCCACAAGGGGCAGGGATGGCTACACCTTC; CDR3 protein: CASSPTRGRDGYTF